Listed below are T cell receptor beta chains from one sample, sequenced in a study of blood T cell repertoires in COVID-19. Profiled with immunoSEQ multiplex PCR; TCRdb holds only in-frame clones, not every one. The data hold roughly 220,000 clones, with 88% observed a single time. The sequenced material came from PBMCs or T cells enriched from blood (not recorded which). Receptor source: a woman under 40 who had recovered from COVID-19. CDR3s include the opening cysteine and the closing phenylalanine or tryptophan. The D gene is left open where the match is weak. Size values are once, few and many counts, or a class for expanded clones, and some rows have none.

J: TRBJ1-6
V: TRBV11-2
D: .
size: .
DNA: TGTGCCAGCAGCTTATTTAGGGGCACTAATTCACCCCTCCACTTT
CDR3: CASSLFRGTNSPLHF

J: TRBJ1-2
V: TRBV9
D: TRBD1
size: few
DNA: TGTGCCAGCAGCGCGTCCGGGACAGGGGGACCCTATGGCTACACCTTC
CDR3: CASSASGTGGPYGYTF

J: TRBJ2-5
V: TRBV19
D: TRBD1
size: .
DNA: TGTGCCAGTAGTATACTCGGGACAGGGTGGGAGACCCAGTACTTC
CDR3: CASSILGTGWETQYF

J: TRBJ2-1
V: TRBV4-3
D: TRBD2
size: .
DNA: TGCGCCAGCAGCCAAGAGTGGCGGGGGGGCCGAAGGAATGAGCAGTTCTTC
CDR3: CASSQEWRGGRRNEQFF

J: TRBJ2-2
V: TRBV15
D: TRBD1
size: .
DNA: TGTGCCACCAGCAGAGTACAGGGGGAAGGCACCGGGGAGCTGTTTTTT
CDR3: CATSRVQGEGTGELFF

J: TRBJ2-5
V: TRBV7-9
D: .
size: .
DNA: TGTGCCAGCAGTCGCCCGGGTAGTGAGACCCAGTACTTC
CDR3: CASSRPGSETQYF

J: TRBJ2-3
V: TRBV19
D: TRBD2
size: .
DNA: TGTGCCAGTAGTCCGAGCGGGGGCACAGATACGCAGTATTTT
CDR3: CASSPSGGTDTQYF

J: TRBJ2-3
V: TRBV10-3
D: .
size: .
DNA: TGTGCCATCAGTGAGGTAGGCACAGATACGCAGTATTTT
CDR3: CAISEVGTDTQYF

J: TRBJ2-2
V: TRBV25-1
D: TRBD2
size: .
DNA: TGTGCCAGCAGTGAACGGGGGGCCGGGGAGCTGTTTTTT
CDR3: CASSERGAGELFF

J: TRBJ1-2
V: TRBV27
D: TRBD1
size: .
DNA: TGTGCCAGCAGTTTAAAGGGGGCTGCCTATGGCTACACCTTC
CDR3: CASSLKGAAYGYTF

J: TRBJ2-2
V: TRBV4-3
D: TRBD2
size: .
DNA: TGCGCCAGCAGCCAAGGGACTAGCGGGGGGGCGAGCGGGGAGCTGTTTTTT
CDR3: CASSQGTSGGASGELFF

J: TRBJ1-5
V: TRBV6-2/TRBV6-3
D: .
size: .
DNA: TGTGCCAGCAGTTTCGAACAGTATCGCAATCAGCCCCAGCATTTT
CDR3: CASSFEQYRNQPQHF

J: TRBJ2-2
V: TRBV2
D: .
size: .
DNA: TGTGCCAGCAGTCGGGACTCTAACACCGGGGAGCTGTTTTTT
CDR3: CASSRDSNTGELFF

J: TRBJ1-1
V: TRBV11-2
D: .
size: .
DNA: TGTGCCAGCAGCAACTCCCGGTCAATAGTCACTGAAGCTTTCTTT
CDR3: CASSNSRSIVTEAFF

J: TRBJ2-3
V: TRBV11-3
D: TRBD2
size: .
DNA: TGTGCCAGCAGCTTAGGAGCGGGGGAGACAGATACGCAGTATTTT
CDR3: CASSLGAGETDTQYF

J: TRBJ1-5
V: TRBV2
D: TRBD1
size: .
DNA: TGTGCCAGCAGTTACGGACAGGTCAGCAATCAGCCCCAGCATTTT
CDR3: CASSYGQVSNQPQHF

J: TRBJ2-7
V: TRBV29-1
D: TRBD1
size: .
DNA: TGCAGCGCCTTGGGACAGGGTTACGAGCAGTACTTC
CDR3: CSALGQGYEQYF

J: TRBJ1-1
V: TRBV12-3/TRBV12-4
D: .
size: .
DNA: TGTGCCAGCAGGCAAAGACAGATCGAAGCTTTCTTT
CDR3: CASRQRQIEAFF

J: TRBJ2-4
V: TRBV5-1
D: .
size: .
DNA: TGCGCCAGCAGCTTGGGACTCTCCCAAAACATTCAGTACTTC
CDR3: CASSLGLSQNIQYF

J: TRBJ1-1
V: TRBV9
D: .
size: once
DNA: TGTGCCAGCAGCGTGGTCGTGCGGAGGACTGAAGCTTTCTTT
CDR3: CASSVVVRRTEAFF

J: TRBJ1-1
V: TRBV5-4
D: .
size: .
DNA: TGTGCCAGCAGCTTGTTAGGACAACACACTGAAGCTTTCTTT
CDR3: CASSLLGQHTEAFF

J: TRBJ2-2
V: TRBV4-3
D: .
size: .
DNA: TGCGCCAGCAGCCAAGATGGAGGGGCCGGGGAGCTGTTTTTT
CDR3: CASSQDGGAGELFF

J: TRBJ1-3
V: TRBV6-1
D: .
size: .
DNA: TGTGCCAGCAGTGATGGGGCATCTGGAAACACCATATATTTT
CDR3: CASSDGASGNTIYF

J: TRBJ2-1
V: TRBV4-2
D: .
size: .
DNA: TGTGCCAGCAGCCAAGTAGCAGCGGGCAACAATGAGCAGTTCTTC
CDR3: CASSQVAAGNNEQFF

J: TRBJ1-2
V: TRBV6-5
D: TRBD1
size: .
DNA: TGTGCCAGCAGTTACCAAGGACAGGGGAAGTATGGCTACACCTTC
CDR3: CASSYQGQGKYGYTF

J: TRBJ1-5
V: TRBV7-3
D: .
size: few
DNA: TGTGCCAGCAGCTTATCTTTCACCCTAAGGCCCCAGCATTTT
CDR3: CASSLSFTLRPQHF

J: TRBJ2-7
V: TRBV19
D: .
size: .
DNA: TGTGCCAGTAGTATGGGCAGCTACGAGCAGTACTTC
CDR3: CASSMGSYEQYF

J: TRBJ2-1
V: TRBV5-1
D: TRBD2
size: .
DNA: TGCGCCAGCAGAACAGAGCGGGGGGGCGGAAACAATGAGCAGTTCTTC
CDR3: CASRTERGGGNNEQFF

J: TRBJ1-6
V: TRBV7-8
D: .
size: .
DNA: TGTGCCAGCAGCTTAGGGGCCAATCTTAATTCACCCCTCCACTTT
CDR3: CASSLGANLNSPLHF

J: TRBJ2-2
V: TRBV5-1
D: TRBD1
size: .
DNA: TGCGCCAGCAGATTTGGCACAGGGGGTCCCGGGGAGCTGTTTTTT
CDR3: CASRFGTGGPGELFF

J: TRBJ2-7
V: TRBV18
D: .
size: .
DNA: TGTGCCAGCTCACCCAGTCCGGGTAACTCCTACGAGCAGTACTTC
CDR3: CASSPSPGNSYEQYF

J: TRBJ2-2
V: TRBV4-3
D: .
size: .
DNA: TGCGCCAGCAGAGACAGTCTCGCGAACACCGGGGAGCTGTTTTTT
CDR3: CASRDSLANTGELFF

J: TRBJ2-3
V: TRBV7-9
D: .
size: .
DNA: TGTGCCAGCAGCTTTCGGGAGCTCACAGATACGCAGTATTTT
CDR3: CASSFRELTDTQYF

J: TRBJ2-3
V: TRBV29-1
D: .
size: .
DNA: TGCAGCGTTGAACTAGGAGGGGTAGGGACAGATACGCAGTATTTT
CDR3: CSVELGGVGTDTQYF

J: TRBJ2-1
V: TRBV11-2
D: TRBD2
size: .
DNA: TGTGCCAGCAGCCTAACTCTGACAGGGGTTCTAGCGGGGGACAATGAGCAGTTCTTC
CDR3: CASSLTLTGVLAGDNEQFF

J: TRBJ2-7
V: TRBV7-9
D: .
size: once
DNA: TGTGCCAGCAGCCCATTCCAGGGATTTGGGGAGCAGTACTTC
CDR3: CASSPFQGFGEQYF

J: TRBJ2-1
V: TRBV5-4
D: TRBD2
size: .
DNA: TGTGCCAGCAGCAAAAGCCGGGACTACCTATCCTACAATGAGCAGTTCTTC
CDR3: CASSKSRDYLSYNEQFF

J: TRBJ2-2
V: TRBV7-3
D: TRBD1
size: .
DNA: TGTGCCAGCAGCTTATCCGCGGCAGGGGGCCTATCCGGGGAGCTGTTTTTT
CDR3: CASSLSAAGGLSGELFF

J: TRBJ1-1
V: TRBV7-2
D: TRBD1
size: .
DNA: TGTGCCAGCAGCTCACAGGGGGCAGCCACTGAAGCTTTCTTT
CDR3: CASSSQGAATEAFF

J: TRBJ1-6
V: TRBV7-3
D: .
size: .
DNA: TGTGCCAGCAGCTGGGGGACAAACAATTCACCCCTCCACTTT
CDR3: CASSWGTNNSPLHF

J: TRBJ2-5
V: TRBV4-2
D: TRBD2
size: .
DNA: TGTGCCAGCAGCCAAGATTTTACCGGGACTAGCGGGGGGCAAGAGACCCAGTACTTC
CDR3: CASSQDFTGTSGGQETQYF

J: TRBJ1-2
V: TRBV6-5
D: TRBD1
size: many
DNA: TGTGCCAGCAGTTACTCGAGGACAGGGGGCAACTATGGCTACACCTTC
CDR3: CASSYSRTGGNYGYTF

J: TRBJ2-2
V: TRBV27
D: TRBD2
size: .
DNA: TGTGCCAGCGGACGACTAGCGGGGGGCTTTAGCGGGGAGCTGTTTTTT
CDR3: CASGRLAGGFSGELFF

J: TRBJ1-2
V: TRBV5-1
D: TRBD1
size: few
DNA: TGCGCCAGCAGCTTGGGACAGGGGGCGAATGGCTACACCTTC
CDR3: CASSLGQGANGYTF

J: TRBJ1-5
V: TRBV6-5
D: .
size: .
DNA: TGTGCCAGCAGTTCCGGACAGCACAATCAGCCCCAGCATTTT
CDR3: CASSSGQHNQPQHF

J: TRBJ2-5
V: TRBV11-2
D: TRBD2
size: few
DNA: TGTGCCAGCAGCTTAGATCGACTAGCGTTGGAGACCCAGTACTTC
CDR3: CASSLDRLALETQYF

J: TRBJ1-1
V: TRBV20-1
D: .
size: .
DNA: TGCAGTGCAGGGGAGGCAGGGAAGGCTTTCTTT
CDR3: CSAGEAGKAFF

J: TRBJ1-1
V: TRBV5-1
D: TRBD1
size: .
DNA: TGCGCCAGCAGTTGGGGACAGGGTATGACTGAAGCTTTCTTT
CDR3: CASSWGQGMTEAFF

J: TRBJ2-5
V: TRBV4-1
D: TRBD1
size: many
DNA: TGCGCCAGCAGCCAAGATAAGGGGACAGCGCAAGAGACCCAGTACTTC
CDR3: CASSQDKGTAQETQYF

J: TRBJ2-7
V: TRBV9
D: .
size: once
DNA: TGTGCCAGCAGCGCCGCCGGGACTCCCTACGAGCAGTACTTC
CDR3: CASSAAGTPYEQYF

J: TRBJ1-2
V: TRBV4-1
D: .
size: .
DNA: TGCGCCAGCAGCCAAGACCCAGCGGAGAACTATGGCTACACCTTC
CDR3: CASSQDPAENYGYTF